Listed below are T cell receptor beta chains from one sample, sequenced in a study of T cell responses to AZD1222 COVID-19 vaccine. The assay was immunoSEQ multiplex PCR, and TCRdb's table has in-frame clones only and misses some. The sample yields approximately 190,000 clones, roughly 92% seen once. The specimen was peripheral blood, collected on day 0 of AZD1222 vaccination. Receptors originate from an adult in good health. The CDR3 runs from the conserved cysteine through the conserved F or W. D genes are given only for firm matches. Only some rows state a clone size, as once, few, many or a class for expanded clones.

>TRBJ1-2|NA|TRBV6-5|NA
CASSRDGNYGYTF
TGTGCCAGCAGCCGGGACGGTAACTATGGCTACACCTTC
>TRBJ1-2|NA|TRBV3-1/TRBV3-2|NA
CASSQRRVGYGYTF
TGTGCCAGCAGCCAACGCAGGGTGGGCTATGGCTACACCTTC
>TRBJ2-7|NA|TRBV5-4|TRBD2
CASSAGEALEQYF
TGTGCCAGCAGCGCGGGGGAGGCCTTGGAGCAGTACTTC
>TRBJ2-7|NA|TRBV5-1|NA
CASSRTLKVDEQYF
TGCGCCAGCAGCCGGACCCTTAAGGTGGACGAGCAGTACTTC
>TRBJ2-1|NA|TRBV7-3|NA
CASSLTIQSSYNEQFF
TGTGCCAGCAGCTTAACAATACAAAGCTCCTACAATGAGCAGTTCTTC
>TRBJ1-5|NA|TRBV4-1|NA
CASSQDGDLRQPQHF
TGCGCCAGCAGCCAAGACGGTGATCTGCGTCAGCCCCAGCATTTT
>TRBJ2-7|NA|TRBV5-4|NA
CASSPSGYQVYEQYF
TGTGCCAGCAGCCCCTCGGGCTACCAGGTCTACGAGCAGTACTTC
>TRBJ1-2|NA|TRBV7-8|NA
CASSRREGGYGYTF
TGTGCCAGCAGCCGACGTGAGGGAGGGTATGGCTACACCTTC
>TRBJ1-1|NA|TRBV19|NA
CASSNLWNMNTEAFF
TGTGCCAGTAGTAATCTCTGGAATATGAACACTGAAGCTTTCTTT
>TRBJ2-2|NA|TRBV18|TRBD2
CASSPPSGGRAGELFF
TGTGCCAGCTCACCACCCAGCGGGGGGCGCGCCGGGGAGCTGTTTTTT
>TRBJ2-5|NA|TRBV6-5|TRBD2
CASTPQAGAQETQYF
TGTGCCAGCACCCCTCAAGCGGGAGCGCAAGAGACCCAGTACTTC
>TRBJ1-5|NA|TRBV2|NA
CASSDSLRGVGQPQHF
TGTGCCAGCAGTGATAGTCTCCGTGGGGTTGGGCAGCCCCAGCATTTT
>TRBJ2-7|NA|TRBV18|NA
CASETNQGYEQYF
TGTGCCAGCGAAACCAACCAGGGCTACGAGCAGTACTTC
>TRBJ1-5|NA|TRBV19|NA
CASSNVQPQHF
TGTGCCAGTAGTAACGTTCAGCCCCAGCATTTT
>TRBJ1-5|NA|TRBV12-3/TRBV12-4|NA
CASVGGFEQPQHF
TGTGCCAGCGTGGGAGGATTTGAGCAGCCCCAGCATTTT
>TRBJ1-1|NA|TRBV28|TRBD1
CASSRPTGGRTEAFF
TGTGCCAGCAGCAGACCGACAGGGGGCCGGACTGAAGCTTTCTTT
>TRBJ1-2|NA|TRBV24-1|NA
CATSQGDGYTF
TGTGCCACCAGCCAGGGAGATGGCTACACCTTC
>TRBJ2-2|NA|TRBV24-1|TRBD1
CAPTTGGEGELFF
TGTGCCCCCACCACAGGGGGCGAAGGGGAGCTGTTTTTT
>TRBJ1-3|NA|TRBV6-5|TRBD1
CASSWTGTGNTIYF
TGTGCCAGCAGTTGGACAGGGACTGGAAACACCATATATTTT
>TRBJ1-2|NA|TRBV6-5|NA
CASTVTVYGYTF
TGTGCCAGCACGGTGACAGTCTATGGCTACACCTTC
>TRBJ1-6|NA|TRBV7-8|TRBD1
CASSGPGQGTSPLHF
TGTGCCAGCAGCGGACCGGGACAGGGCACTTCACCCCTCCACTTT
>TRBJ2-1|NA|TRBV18|TRBD2
CASSPGTSGVGAYNEQFF
TGTGCCAGCTCACCCGGGACTAGCGGGGTGGGTGCCTACAATGAGCAGTTCTTC
>TRBJ1-2|NA|TRBV5-6|TRBD1
CASSSLQTGRYGYTF
TGTGCCAGCAGCTCCCTCCAGACAGGGAGGTATGGCTACACCTTC
>TRBJ1-1|NA|TRBV7-3|TRBD1
CASSPEGQGPSTEAFF
TGTGCCAGCAGCCCCGAAGGACAGGGGCCAAGCACTGAAGCTTTCTTT
>TRBJ1-2|NA|TRBV21-1|NA
CASSKVRKNYGYTF
TGTGCCAGCAGCAAAGTCCGAAAGAACTATGGCTACACCTTC
>TRBJ1-5|once|TRBV15|NA
CATSRDNQPQHF
TGTGCCACCAGCAGAGATAACCAGCCCCAGCATTTT
>TRBJ1-1|NA|TRBV7-8|TRBD1
CASSPGWRQGVINTEAFF
TGTGCCAGCAGTCCCGGGTGGAGACAGGGGGTAATAAACACTGAAGCTTTCTTT
>TRBJ1-6|NA|TRBV28|NA
CASSLGSGGLHF
TGTGCCAGCAGTTTAGGCTCCGGGGGGCTCCACTTT
>TRBJ2-1|once|TRBV6-1|NA
CASSFRDLYNEQFF
TGTGCCAGCAGTTTCCGGGACCTATACAATGAGCAGTTCTTC
>TRBJ1-5|few|TRBV4-2|NA
CASSQEEGGQWPQHF
TGTGCCAGCAGCCAAGAGGAAGGTGGGCAATGGCCCCAGCATTTT
>TRBJ1-2|NA|TRBV18|NA
CASSPQSDKNGYTF
TGTGCCAGCTCACCACAATCTGATAAGAATGGCTACACCTTC
>TRBJ1-2|NA|TRBV7-2|TRBD1
CASSHSDREGGYGYGYTF
TGTGCCAGCAGCCACTCGGACAGGGAAGGGGGCTATGGCTATGGCTACACCTTC
>TRBJ1-2|NA|TRBV4-3|NA
CASSQDQGGVYGYTF
TGCGCCAGCAGCCAAGATCAGGGCGGTGTCTATGGCTACACCTTC
>TRBJ1-5|NA|TRBV6-5|NA
CASNRDGQNNQPQHF
TGTGCCAGCAACCGGGACGGCCAAAACAATCAGCCCCAGCATTTT
>TRBJ1-5|NA|TRBV28|NA
CASISGYQPQHF
TGTGCCAGCATCTCAGGTTATCAGCCCCAGCATTTT
>TRBJ2-5|NA|TRBV5-4|TRBD1
CASSGGQQETQYF
TGTGCCAGCAGCGGGGGACAGCAAGAGACCCAGTACTTC
>TRBJ1-1|NA|TRBV19|NA
CASSIPLDTEAFF
TGTGCCAGTAGTATCCCCCTTGACACTGAAGCTTTCTTT
>TRBJ1-6|once|TRBV2|NA
CASTLLGLDNSPLHF
TGTGCCAGCACCTTATTGGGCCTAGATAATTCACCCCTCCACTTT
>TRBJ1-5|NA|TRBV11-3|NA
CASSLIYTGYYEPQHF
TGTGCCAGCAGCTTAATATACACAGGGTATTACGAGCCCCAGCATTTT
>TRBJ1-1|NA|TRBV3-1/TRBV3-2|NA
CASSNKDMNTEAFF
TGTGCCAGCAGCAATAAGGATATGAACACTGAAGCTTTCTTT
>TRBJ1-1|NA|TRBV29-1|NA
CSVESGVGENTEAFF
TGCAGCGTTGAAAGTGGGGTCGGAGAGAACACTGAAGCTTTCTTT
>TRBJ1-5|NA|TRBV19|NA
CASGNFYSNQPQHF
TGTGCCAGTGGCAACTTCTATAGCAATCAGCCCCAGCATTTT
>TRBJ1-6|NA|TRBV7-8|NA
CASSFRDRNYNSPLHF
TGTGCCAGCAGCTTCCGTGACAGGAATTATAATTCACCCCTCCACTTT
>TRBJ2-7|NA|TRBV7-8|NA
CASSLDTLYEQYF
TGTGCCAGCAGCTTAGACACCCTGTACGAGCAGTACTTC
>TRBJ1-4|NA|TRBV11-2|NA
CASSPAGAGAGEKLFF
TGTGCCAGCAGCCCTGCGGGGGCGGGGGCAGGAGAAAAACTGTTTTTT
>TRBJ1-3|NA|TRBV25-1|TRBD1
CASSELQGASGNTIYF
TGTGCCAGCAGTGAGTTACAGGGGGCGTCCGGAAACACCATATATTTT
>TRBJ1-5|NA|TRBV3-1/TRBV3-2|NA
CASSQGAGDGPQHF
TGTGCCAGCAGCCAAGGTGCAGGGGATGGGCCCCAGCATTTT
>TRBJ2-4|NA|TRBV27|TRBD1
CASSKRGQGGDIQYF
TGTGCCAGCAGTAAGCGGGGACAGGGCGGGGACATTCAGTACTTC
>TRBJ1-2|NA|TRBV18|NA
CASSPADSGKGYTF
TGTGCCAGCTCACCGGCTGACTCGGGAAAAGGCTACACCTTC
>TRBJ1-2|NA|TRBV29-1|NA
CSVAVISGYTF
TGCAGCGTCGCAGTTATCAGTGGCTACACCTTC
>TRBJ2-3|NA|TRBV10-2|NA
CASSESGRTDTQYF
TGCGCCAGCAGTGAGTCGGGTAGGACAGATACGCAGTATTTT
>TRBJ2-7|NA|TRBV28|TRBD2
CASCSGGDYEQYF
TGTGCCAGCTGTAGCGGGGGGGACTACGAGCAGTACTTC
>TRBJ1-2|NA|TRBV4-3|NA
CASSQDTAGSYYGYTF
TGCGCCAGCAGCCAAGATACGGCAGGGTCCTACTATGGCTACACCTTC
>TRBJ1-1|NA|TRBV18|NA
CASSPPAGGPNTEAFF
TGTGCCAGCTCACCACCAGCCGGGGGTCCGAACACTGAAGCTTTCTTT
>TRBJ2-6|NA|TRBV19|NA
CASSIRPRTSGANVLTF
TGTGCCAGTAGTATACGGCCGAGAACCTCTGGGGCCAACGTCCTGACTTTC
>TRBJ1-5|NA|TRBV2|NA
CASTMTLSNQPQHF
TGTGCCAGCACGATGACACTTAGCAATCAGCCCCAGCATTTT